Listed here are 7 T cell receptor beta chains from one sample, sequenced in a study of T cell responses to AZD1222 COVID-19 vaccine. The repertoire was sequenced with immunoSEQ multiplex PCR; TCRdb's copy has only in-frame clones and lacks some. This sample has around 100,000 clones, with over 90% found just once. This specimen was peripheral blood, taken on day 0 of AZD1222 vaccination. The receptors shown here come from an adult in good health.

The CDR3 DNA reads as TGTGCCAGCAGCCTTGGGGGTAACTATGGCTACACCTTC. Its protein is CASSLGGNYGYTF. This chain joins TRBV3-1 (or the pseudogene TRBV3-2) and TRBJ1-2; a possible D gene is TRBD1 (5 bases). The CDR3 extends over 13 amino acids. V was cut by 4 bases and J by 1 base, with 7 bases left in between. The germline CDR1 and CDR2 sequences are LGHDT and YNNKEL (reference sequence).

The genes are TRBV11-2 and TRBJ1-6; TRBD1 might be the D (6 bases). Germline CDR1 reads SGHAT; CDR2 reads FQNNGV. Trimming left V 4 bases short and J 7 bases short, with 14 bases between. The CDR3 sequence is 15 residues long. The DNA for the CDR3 is TGTGCCAGCAGCTACCCACAGGGACTAAATTCACCCCTCCACTTT. As protein: CASSYPQGLNSPLHF. The full variable domain, rest sourced from reference TRBV11-2 and TRBJ1-6, is EAGVAQSPRYKIIEKRQSVAFWCNPISGHATLYWYQQILGQGPKLLIQFQNNGVVDDSQLPKDRFSAERLKGVDSTLKIQPAKLEDSAVYLCASSYPQGLNSPLHFGNGTRLTVT.

The J gene is TRBJ2-7, the V gene TRBV6-5, with D tentatively TRBD1 or TRBD2 (5 bases each). The CDR3 runs 12 residues. The V end was cut by 11 bases, the J end by 5 bases, with 16 bases between. Looked up from germline, CDR1 is MNHEY and CDR2 is SVGAGI. For the CDR3, the DNA is TGTGCCGGAGGACGGGACGCGAACGAGCAGTACTTC. Protein product: CAGGRDANEQYF.

This clone was seen a single time. V and J are TRBV14 and TRBJ1-1, with a weak D call TRBD1 (5 bases). Trimming took 4 bases from V and 1 from J, leaving 13 bases between them. The germline V gene encodes CDR1 SGHDN and CDR2 FVKESK. The CDR3 consists of 15 residues. The CDR3 sequence is CASSPWLGPNTEAFF. Written as DNA, the CDR3 is TGTGCCAGCAGCCCTTGGTTGGGGCCGAACACTGAAGCTTTCTTT.

The genes are TRBV5-4 and TRBJ2-7; the D gene is possibly TRBD2 (6 bases). Germline V gene data show CDR1 as SGHNT and CDR2 as YYREEE (reference sequence). This CDR3 spans 14 amino acids. Trimming stripped 5 bases from V and 4 bases from J, with 16 bases between. CDR3 region: CASRVFGSGYEQYF. The CDR3 region has the DNA TGTGCCAGCAGAGTCTTCGGGAGCGGTTACGAGCAGTACTTC.

The V and J genes are TRBV7-9 and TRBJ2-1; 7 bases match TRBD2. The V gene end was trimmed by 4 bases and the J gene end by 2 bases; junction bases not matched to a gene: 5. CDR1 is SEHNR and CDR2 is FQNEAQ in the germline V gene (reference sequence). The CDR3 has 15 amino acids. In DNA form, the CDR3 reads TGTGCCAGCAGCTCACACGGGACTACCTACAATGAGCAGTTCTTC. Translating gives CASSSHGTTYNEQFF. Supplemented by reference TRBV7-9 and TRBJ2-1, the full variable domain reads DTGVSQNPRHKITKRGQNVTFRCDPISEHNRLYWYRQTLGQGPEFLTYFQNEAQLEKSRLLSDRFSAERPKGSFSTLEIQRTEQGDSAMYLCASSSHGTTYNEQFFGPGTRLTVL.

This sequence joins TRBV2 and TRBJ2-1; weak D call: TRBD1 (6 bases). Trimming shortened V by 4 bases and J by 7 bases, and 14 bases separated the two germline ends. The CDR3 totals 14 residues. Germline V CDR1 and CDR2: SNHLY, FYNNEI. CDR3: CASSGDRRWNEQFF. The CDR3 DNA is TGTGCCAGCAGTGGTGACAGGAGGTGGAATGAGCAGTTCTTC.